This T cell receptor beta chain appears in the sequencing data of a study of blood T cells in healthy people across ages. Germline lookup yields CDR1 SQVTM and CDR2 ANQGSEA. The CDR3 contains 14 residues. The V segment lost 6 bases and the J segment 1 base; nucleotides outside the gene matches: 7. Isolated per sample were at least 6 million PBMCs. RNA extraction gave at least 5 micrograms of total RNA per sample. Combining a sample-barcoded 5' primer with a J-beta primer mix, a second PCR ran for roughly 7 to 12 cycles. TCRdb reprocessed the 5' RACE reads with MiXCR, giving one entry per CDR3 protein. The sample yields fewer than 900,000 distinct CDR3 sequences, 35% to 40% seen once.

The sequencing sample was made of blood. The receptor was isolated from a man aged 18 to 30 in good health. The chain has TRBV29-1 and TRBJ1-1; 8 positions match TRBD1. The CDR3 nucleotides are TGCAGCGTGGCCATCGGGACAGGGAACACTGAAGCTTTCTTT. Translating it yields CSVAIGTGNTEAFF. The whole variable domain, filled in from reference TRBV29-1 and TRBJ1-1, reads SAVISQKPSRDICQRGTSLTIQCQVDSQVTMMFWYRQQPGQSLTLIATANQGSEATYESGFVIDKFPISRPNLTFSTLTVSNMSPEDSSIYLCSVAIGTGNTEAFFGQGTRLTVV.